This TCR beta chain came from a study of T cells after yellow fever vaccination. Study-level findings and limits: The study re-detected most primary-vaccination clones after the booster (around 96% CD4, 88% CD8).

TCRdb reprocessed the 5' RACE reads via MiXCR and lists one record per CDR3 protein. Among about 340,000 distinct CDR3 sequences listed, 4% were seen once. Germline V gene sequence: CDR1 MNHEY, CDR2 SVGAGI. The CDR3 length is 15 residues. V dropped 0 bases and J dropped 2 bases, with 10 bases sitting between them. As to this clonotype: What it binds is unknown.

The chain combines TRBV6-5 with TRBJ1-2, with D uncertain. The sequence derives from a man between 18 and 35 years old who received the YFV17D yellow fever vaccine. The sample was PBMCs, taken 5 days after the yellow fever booster vaccination. This CDR3 is CASSYSSNGNYGYTF. DNA for the CDR3: TGTGCCAGCAGTTACTCGAGTAACGGAAACTATGGCTACACCTTC.